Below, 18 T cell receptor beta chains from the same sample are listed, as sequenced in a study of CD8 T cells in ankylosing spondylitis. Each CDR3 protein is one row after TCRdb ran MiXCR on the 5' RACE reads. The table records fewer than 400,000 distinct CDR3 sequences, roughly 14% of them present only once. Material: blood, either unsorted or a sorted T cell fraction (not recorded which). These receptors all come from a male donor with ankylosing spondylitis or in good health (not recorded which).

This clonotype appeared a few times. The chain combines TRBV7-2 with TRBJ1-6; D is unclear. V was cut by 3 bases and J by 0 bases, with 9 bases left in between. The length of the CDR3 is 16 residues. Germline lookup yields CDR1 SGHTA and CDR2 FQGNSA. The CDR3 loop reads CASSFPGSSYNSPLHF. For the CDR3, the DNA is TGTGCCAGCAGCTTTCCCGGTAGCTCCTATAATTCACCCCTCCACTTT.

DNA for the CDR3: TGTGCCACCAGTGATTATATAGGGGCTGAGCAGTTCTTC. Residues: CATSDYIGAEQFF. The chain links TRBV24-1 to TRBJ2-1, with D possibly matching TRBD1 (5 bases). From germline, CDR1 is KGHDR and CDR2 SFDVKD. This CDR3 is 13 amino acids long. V shed 2 bases and J shed 9 bases, with 10 bases lying between them.

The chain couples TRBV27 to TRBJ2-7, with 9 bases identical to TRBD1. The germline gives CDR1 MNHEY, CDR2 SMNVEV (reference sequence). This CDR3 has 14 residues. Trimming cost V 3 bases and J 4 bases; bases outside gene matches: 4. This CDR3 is CASSFAGTGYEQYF. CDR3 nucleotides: TGTGCCAGCAGTTTCGCCGGGACAGGGTACGAGCAGTACTTC.

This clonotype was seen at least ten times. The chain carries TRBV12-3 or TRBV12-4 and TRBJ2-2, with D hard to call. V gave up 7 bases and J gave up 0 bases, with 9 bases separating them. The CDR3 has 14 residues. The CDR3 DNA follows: TGTGCCAGCACAGCGATTGCGAACACCGGGGAGCTGTTTTTT. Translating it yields CASTAIANTGELFF.

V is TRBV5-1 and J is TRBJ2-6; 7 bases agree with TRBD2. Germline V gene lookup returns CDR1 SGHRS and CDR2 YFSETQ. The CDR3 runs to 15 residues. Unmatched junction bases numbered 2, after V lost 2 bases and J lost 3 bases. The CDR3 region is CASSFTSDGANVLTF. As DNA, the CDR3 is TGCGCCAGCAGCTTCACTAGCGATGGGGCCAACGTCCTGACTTTC. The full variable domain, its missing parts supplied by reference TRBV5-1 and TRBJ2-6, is KAGVTQTPRYLIKTRGQQVTLSCSPISGHRSVSWYQQTPGQGLQFLFEYFSETQRNKGNFPGRFSGRQFSNSRSEMNVSTLELGDSALYLCASSFTSDGANVLTFGAGSRLTVL.

For the CDR3, the DNA is TGTGCCAGCAGCCTCGTGGTCATACAAGAGACCCAGTACTTC. It codes for CASSLVVIQETQYF. The rearrangement uses TRBV5-5 and TRBJ2-5; D remains unclear. The germline gives CDR1 SGHKS, CDR2 YYEKEE (reference sequence). Trimming pared 4 bases from V and 2 bases from J, leaving 12 bases between. The CDR3 loop spans 14 amino acids. The complete variable domain, with remaining parts taken from reference TRBV5-5 and TRBJ2-5, reads DAGVTQSPTHLIKTRGQQVTLRCSPISGHKSVSWYQQVLGQGPQFIFQYYEKEERGRGNFPDRFSARQFPNYSSELNVNALLLGDSALYLCASSLVVIQETQYFGPGTRLLVL.

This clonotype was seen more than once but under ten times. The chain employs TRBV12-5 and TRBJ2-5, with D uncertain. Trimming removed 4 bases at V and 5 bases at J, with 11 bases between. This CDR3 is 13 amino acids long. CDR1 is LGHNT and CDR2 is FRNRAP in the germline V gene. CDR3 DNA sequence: TGTGCTAGTGGTTGGGGTATGAAGGAGACCCAGTACTTC. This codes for CASGWGMKETQYF.

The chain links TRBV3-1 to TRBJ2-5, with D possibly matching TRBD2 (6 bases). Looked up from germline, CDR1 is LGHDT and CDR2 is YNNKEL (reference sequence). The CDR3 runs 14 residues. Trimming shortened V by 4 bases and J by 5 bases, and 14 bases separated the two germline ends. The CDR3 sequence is CASSLAAAGETQYF. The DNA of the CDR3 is TGTGCCAGCAGCCTAGCGGCGGCCGGGGAGACCCAGTACTTC.

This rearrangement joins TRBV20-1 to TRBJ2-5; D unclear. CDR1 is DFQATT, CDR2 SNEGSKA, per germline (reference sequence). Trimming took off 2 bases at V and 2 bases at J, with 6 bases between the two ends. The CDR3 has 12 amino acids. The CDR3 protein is CSARLLQETQYF. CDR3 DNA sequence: TGCAGTGCTAGACTCCTACAAGAGACCCAGTACTTC.

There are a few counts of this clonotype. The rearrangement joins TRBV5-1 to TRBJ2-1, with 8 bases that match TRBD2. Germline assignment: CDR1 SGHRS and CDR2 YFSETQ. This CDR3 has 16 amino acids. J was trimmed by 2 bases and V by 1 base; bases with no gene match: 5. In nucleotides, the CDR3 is TGCGCCAGCAGCTTGCCAGCGGGGGCAACCTACAATGAGCAGTTCTTC. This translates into CASSLPAGATYNEQFF.

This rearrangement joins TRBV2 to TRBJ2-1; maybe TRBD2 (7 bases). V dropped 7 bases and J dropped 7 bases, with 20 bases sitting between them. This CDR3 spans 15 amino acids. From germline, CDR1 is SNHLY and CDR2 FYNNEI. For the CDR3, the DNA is TGTGCCAGCACCGAAGGGGGGGCCGACCGAAATGAGCAGTTCTTC. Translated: CASTEGGADRNEQFF.

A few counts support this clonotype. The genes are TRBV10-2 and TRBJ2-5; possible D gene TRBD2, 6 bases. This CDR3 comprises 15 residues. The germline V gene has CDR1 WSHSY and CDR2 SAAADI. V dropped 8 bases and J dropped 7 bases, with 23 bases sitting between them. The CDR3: CASGVVAGRAGTQYF. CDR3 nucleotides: TGCGCCAGCGGTGTTGTAGCAGGCCGAGCGGGGACCCAGTACTTC.

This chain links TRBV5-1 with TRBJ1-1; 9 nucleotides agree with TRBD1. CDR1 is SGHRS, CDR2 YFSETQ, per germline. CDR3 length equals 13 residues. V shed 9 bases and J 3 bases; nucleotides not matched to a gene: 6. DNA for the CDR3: TGCGCCACCAGGACAGGGGTTGACACTGAAGCTTTCTTT. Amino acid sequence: CATRTGVDTEAFF.

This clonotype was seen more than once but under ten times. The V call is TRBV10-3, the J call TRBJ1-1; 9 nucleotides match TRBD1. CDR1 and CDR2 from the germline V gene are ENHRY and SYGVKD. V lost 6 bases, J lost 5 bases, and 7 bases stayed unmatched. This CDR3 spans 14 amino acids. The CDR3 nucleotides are TGTGCCATCAGAGAGGACAGGGGAAGAACTGAAGCTTTCTTT. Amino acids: CAIREDRGRTEAFF.

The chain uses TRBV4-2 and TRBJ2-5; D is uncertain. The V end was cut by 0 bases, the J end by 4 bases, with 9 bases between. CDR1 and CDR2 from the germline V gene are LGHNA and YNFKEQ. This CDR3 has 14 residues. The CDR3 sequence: CASSQDLVGETQYF. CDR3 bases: TGTGCCAGCAGCCAAGACCTAGTCGGAGAGACCCAGTACTTC.

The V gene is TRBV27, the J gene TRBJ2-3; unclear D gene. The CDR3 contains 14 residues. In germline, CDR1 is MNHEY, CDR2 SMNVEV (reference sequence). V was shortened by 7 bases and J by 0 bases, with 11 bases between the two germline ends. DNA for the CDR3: TGTGCCAGCAAGGTTTACCAAAGCACAGATACGCAGTATTTT. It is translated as CASKVYQSTDTQYF.

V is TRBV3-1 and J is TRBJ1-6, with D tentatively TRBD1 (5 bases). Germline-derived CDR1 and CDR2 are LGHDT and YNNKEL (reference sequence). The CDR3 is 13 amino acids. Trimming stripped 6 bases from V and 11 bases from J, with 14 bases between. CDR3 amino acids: CASRSGPIAPLHF. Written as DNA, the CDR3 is TGTGCCAGCAGATCAGGGCCGATTGCACCCCTCCACTTT.

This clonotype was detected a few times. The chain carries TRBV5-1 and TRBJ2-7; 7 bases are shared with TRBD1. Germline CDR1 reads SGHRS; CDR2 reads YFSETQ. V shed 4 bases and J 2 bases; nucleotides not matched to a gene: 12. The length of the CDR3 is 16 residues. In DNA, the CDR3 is TGCGCCAGCAGCCTAGGGCCTTGGGACAGACCCTACGAGCAGTACTTC. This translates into CASSLGPWDRPYEQYF.